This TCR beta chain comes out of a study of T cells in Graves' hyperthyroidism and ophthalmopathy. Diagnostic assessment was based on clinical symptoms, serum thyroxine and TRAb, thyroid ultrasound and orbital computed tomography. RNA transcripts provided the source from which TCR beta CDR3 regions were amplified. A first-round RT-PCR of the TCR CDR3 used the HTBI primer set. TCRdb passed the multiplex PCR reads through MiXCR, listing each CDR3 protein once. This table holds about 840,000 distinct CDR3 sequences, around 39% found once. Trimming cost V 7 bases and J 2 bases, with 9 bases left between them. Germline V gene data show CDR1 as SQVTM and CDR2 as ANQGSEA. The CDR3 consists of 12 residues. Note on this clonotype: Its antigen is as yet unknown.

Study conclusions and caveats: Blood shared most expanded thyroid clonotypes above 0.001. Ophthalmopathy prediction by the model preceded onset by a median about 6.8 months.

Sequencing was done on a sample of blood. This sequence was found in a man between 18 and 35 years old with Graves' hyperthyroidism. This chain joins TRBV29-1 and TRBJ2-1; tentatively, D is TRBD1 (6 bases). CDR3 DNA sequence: TGCAGCGACAGGGCAGCCTACAATGAGCAGTTCTTC. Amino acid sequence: CSDRAAYNEQFF.